This is a list of T cell receptor beta chains from one sample in a study of long-term antiretroviral therapy in people with HIV. Using immunoSEQ multiplex PCR, the repertoire was profiled, and TCRdb retains in-frame clones only, with some absent. The data hold over 15,000 clones, with 60% to 85% observed a single time. This specimen was unsorted PBMCs, taken at the start of antiretroviral therapy, before treatment. Every receptor here comes from a man aged 18 to 29 with HIV. Each CDR3 is given with its conserved first and last residue. Each record gives: clone size, J gene, CDR3 length, V gene, D gene, CDR3 protein, CDR3 DNA. A D gene is named only where the DNA matches it firmly. Size values are once, few and many counts, or a class for expanded clones, and some rows have none.

>-|TRBJ1-2|13|TRBV14|-
CASSWDGLSGYTF
TGTGCCAGCAGCTGGGATGGTCTAAGCGGCTACACCTTC
>-|TRBJ1-1|15|TRBV6-5|-
CASSYSRHPNTEAFF
TGTGCCAGCAGTTACTCCCGGCACCCGAACACTGAAGCTTTCTTT
>-|TRBJ1-2|15|TRBV6-5|TRBD1
CASSWTGPSTYGYTF
TGTGCCAGCAGTTGGACAGGCCCTTCAACCTATGGCTACACCTTC
>-|TRBJ2-1|16|TRBV19|-
CASSIDARGAYNEQFF
TGTGCCAGTAGTATAGATGCAAGGGGCGCCTACAATGAGCAGTTCTTC
>-|TRBJ2-3|17|TRBV27|TRBD2
CASGRGGLAGGLDTQYF
TGTGCCAGCGGCAGGGGAGGACTAGCGGGAGGGTTAGATACGCAGTATTTT
>-|TRBJ2-7|15|TRBV4-2|-
CASSPRTNPSYEQYF
TGTGCCAGCAGCCCGCGGACCAACCCTAGCTACGAGCAGTACTTC
>-|TRBJ2-5|14|TRBV19|TRBD2
CASSSGRGAETQYF
TGTGCCAGTAGTAGCGGGAGGGGAGCCGAGACCCAGTACTTC
>-|TRBJ2-6|17|TRBV14|-
CASSQGVRYSGANVLTF
TGTGCCAGCAGCCAAGGGGTCCGCTACTCTGGGGCCAACGTCCTGACTTTC
>-|TRBJ2-7|14|TRBV6-1|-
CASSQAARGGEQYF
TGTGCCAGCAGCCAAGCCGCCAGGGGAGGAGAGCAGTACTTC
>-|TRBJ2-7|12|TRBV5-8|-
CASSPASYEQYF
TGTGCCAGCAGTCCGGCCTCCTACGAGCAGTACTTC
>few|TRBJ2-7|16|TRBV19|-
CASSIGGLLEPYEQYF
TGTGCCAGTAGTATAGGAGGCTTACTCGAACCCTACGAGCAGTACTTC
>-|TRBJ1-1|15|TRBV7-9|TRBD1
CASSYGTGRNTEAFF
TGTGCCAGCAGCTACGGGACAGGGAGGAACACTGAAGCTTTCTTT
>-|TRBJ1-4|17|TRBV28|TRBD1
CASSFTGANRRPGKLFF
TGTGCCAGCAGTTTTACAGGGGCTAACCGCCGTCCGGGAAAACTGTTTTTT
>-|TRBJ2-7|15|TRBV7-2|TRBD2
CASSTGGGLAYEQYF
TGTGCCAGCAGTACGGGGGGGGGCCTGGCCTACGAGCAGTACTTC
>-|TRBJ1-4|15|TRBV27|-
CASSLYGGPNEKLFF
TGTGCCAGCTCCCTTTACGGGGGGCCTAATGAAAAACTGTTTTTT
>-|TRBJ1-2|14|TRBV5-5|-
CASSSAVANYGYTF
TGTGCCAGCAGCTCCGCAGTAGCTAACTATGGCTACACCTTC
>-|TRBJ2-1|15|TRBV6-5|-
CASSPGFRPNNEQFF
TGTGCCAGCAGTCCAGGGTTTCGACCGAACAATGAGCAGTTCTTC
>medium-sized|TRBJ2-5|16|TRBV10-1|-
CASSESGKGMEETQYF
TGCGCCAGCAGTGAGTCGGGGAAAGGAATGGAGGAGACCCAGTACTTC
>-|TRBJ2-6|15|TRBV19|-
CASKDGSSGANVLTF
TGTGCCAGCAAGGACGGTAGCTCTGGGGCCAACGTCCTGACTTTC
>-|TRBJ1-1|12|TRBV30|-
CAWSVRHTEAFF
TGTGCCTGGAGTGTAAGGCACACTGAAGCTTTCTTT
>-|TRBJ1-5|14|TRBV6-1|TRBD1
CATRDRVWNQPQHF
TGTGCCACCCGGGACAGGGTTTGGAATCAGCCCCAGCATTTT
>-|TRBJ2-7|15|TRBV5-6|TRBD1
CASSLRDRGVREQYF
TGTGCCAGCAGCTTGCGGGACAGGGGAGTGCGGGAGCAGTACTTC
>few|TRBJ2-2|16|TRBV7-2|TRBD1
CASSPRRGQGPGELFF
TGTGCCAGCAGCCCCCGGCGGGGACAGGGGCCCGGGGAGCTGTTTTTT
>once|TRBJ2-7|15|TRBV29-1|TRBD2
CSVELGAGDPYEQYF
TGCAGCGTTGAACTCGGAGCGGGAGACCCCTACGAGCAGTACTTC
>-|TRBJ2-5|16|TRBV7-2|TRBD2
CASSHTSGTIRETQYF
TGTGCCAGCAGCCACACCTCTGGGACTATTAGGGAGACCCAGTACTTC
>once|TRBJ2-1|15|TRBV7-6|-
CASSPGTAFRNEQFF
TGTGCCAGCAGCCCCGGGACTGCTTTTCGTAATGAGCAGTTCTTC